A single sample gave rise to the 17 T cell receptor beta chains below, sequenced in a study of shared clonotypes between healthy human individuals. The data were produced by immunoSEQ multiplex PCR, yet TCRdb's version contains in-frame clones alone and is incomplete. The sample holds about 1 million clones, under 80% seen once. The material sequenced was memory CD4+ T cells sorted from blood. Sample subset: CD45RA-negative fraction. The origin of the receptors is a young man in good health.

This clone appeared a few times. The rearrangement uses TRBV19 and TRBJ2-1, with D possibly matching TRBD2 (6 bases). Trimming removed 6 bases at V and 3 bases at J, with 18 bases between. CDR1 is LNHDA, CDR2 SQIVND, per germline (reference sequence). The CDR3 has 16 amino acids. The CDR3, as DNA: TGTGCCAGTAGGGAGGAAGGTAGCGGAATCTACAATGAGCAGTTCTTC. This encodes CASREEGSGIYNEQFF.

J is TRBJ1-2 and V is TRBV7-9; the match to TRBD1 covers 8 bases. The CDR3 contains 15 residues. Losses at the gene ends were 2 bases for V and 4 bases for J; bases not matched to a gene: 6. Germline V gives CDR1 SEHNR, CDR2 FQNEAQ (reference sequence). As DNA, the CDR3 is TGTGCCAGCAGCTTACCCTACACAGGGGGCTATGGCTACACCTTC. Encoded protein: CASSLPYTGGYGYTF.

This clone was detected once. The J gene is TRBJ2-5, the V gene TRBV4-3; TRBD1 is a possible D gene (6 bases). Germline V lookup: CDR1 LGHNA, CDR2 YSLEER. This CDR3 region has 14 residues. V was pared by 1 base and J by 4 bases, with 10 bases between. CDR3 in DNA: TGCGCCAGCAGCCAAGCAGGGGCGGGAGAGACCCAGTACTTC. Translating it yields CASSQAGAGETQYF.

The chain links TRBV6-5 to TRBJ1-2; perhaps TRBD1 as D (6 bases). CDR3 size: 12 residues. Looked up from germline, CDR1 is MNHEY and CDR2 is SVGAGI. Trimming shortened V by 4 bases and J by 6 bases, and 9 bases separated the two germline ends. In DNA, the CDR3 is TGTGCCAGCAGTTGGGGGACACATGGCTACACCTTC. Its translation: CASSWGTHGYTF.

The chain carries TRBV7-9 and TRBJ2-7; D may be TRBD1 (5 bases). V lost 1 base, J lost 3 bases, and 10 bases lay in between. The CDR3 loop spans 14 amino acids. Germline V lookup: CDR1 SEHNR, CDR2 FQNEAQ (reference sequence). The CDR3 sequence: CASSLVAGYYEQYF. CDR3 sequence (DNA): TGTGCCAGCAGCTTAGTCGCAGGGTACTACGAGCAGTACTTC.

Note on this clone: In the same sample, other DNA sequences code for this CDR3. This sequence joins TRBV9 and TRBJ2-7; TRBD2 might be the D (6 bases). In germline, CDR1 is SGDLS, CDR2 YYNGEE. CDR3 length: 14 amino acids. V lost 2 bases and J lost 0, with 9 bases in between. The CDR3 loop reads CASSVGGVSYEQYF. The CDR3 nucleotides are TGTGCCAGCAGCGTCGGAGGGGTCTCCTACGAGCAGTACTTC.

The chain uses TRBV28 and TRBJ1-5; no reliable D call. Trimming took 6 bases from V and 2 from J, leaving 8 bases between them. CDR3 size: 13 residues. Germline V gene data show CDR1 as MDHEN and CDR2 as SYDVKM. This CDR3 is CASSTERNQPQHF. The CDR3 bases are TGTGCCAGCAGCACTGAACGCAATCAGCCCCAGCATTTT.

The chain links TRBV9 to TRBJ2-3; 9 nucleotides align to TRBD1. The CDR3 spans 18 residues. The germline V gene has CDR1 SGDLS and CDR2 YYNGEE. V was pared by 0 bases and J by 0 bases, with 8 bases of the junction left unmatched. The chain's CDR3 is CASSVDGAGQGSTDTQYF. CDR3 DNA: TGTGCCAGCAGCGTAGATGGAGCGGGACAGGGCAGCACAGATACGCAGTATTTT.

This clone was counted only a few times. J is TRBJ1-1 and V is TRBV19; D is perhaps TRBD1 (5 bases). CDR1 is LNHDA and CDR2 is SQIVND in the germline V gene (reference sequence). CDR3 length: 13 amino acids. Trimming shortened V by 8 bases and J by 2 bases, and 12 bases separated the two germline ends. The CDR3 nucleotides read TGTGCCAGTGGAGGAAGGGGAAACACTGAAGCTTTCTTT. Encoded protein: CASGGRGNTEAFF.

V and J are TRBV7-9 and TRBJ1-1; no definite D call. Germline lookup yields CDR1 SEHNR and CDR2 FQNEAQ (reference sequence). V lost 5 bases, J lost 1 base, and 11 bases lay in between. The CDR3 consists of 14 residues. CDR3 amino acids: CASSRRTSNTEAFF. In DNA form, the CDR3 reads TGTGCCAGCAGCCGCCGGACCTCGAACACTGAAGCTTTCTTT.

The chain couples TRBV7-9 to TRBJ2-3; 8 positions match TRBD1. The CDR3 spans 15 residues. CDR1 is SEHNR and CDR2 is FQNEAQ in the germline V gene (reference sequence). J lost 4 bases, V lost 3 bases, and 6 bases had no gene match. This chain's CDR3 is CASSFTGGMADTQYF. The CDR3 DNA follows: TGTGCCAGCAGCTTTACAGGGGGGATGGCAGATACGCAGTATTTT.

With regard to this clone: The sample carries other DNA sequences with the same CDR3. J is TRBJ1-2 and V is TRBV19, with 7 bases identical to TRBD1. The CDR3 consists of 14 residues. Germline loops: CDR1 LNHDA, CDR2 SQIVND (reference sequence). Losses at the gene ends were 3 bases for V and 3 bases for J; bases not matched to a gene: 4. The chain's CDR3 is CASSMTGSDYGYTF. DNA of the CDR3: TGTGCCAGTAGTATGACAGGGTCGGACTATGGCTACACCTTC.

Here the CDR3 reads CAWSESGRGSLFF. DNA of the CDR3: TGTGCCTGGAGTGAATCGGGGCGGGGAAGTTTGTTCTTC. The rearrangement uses TRBV30 and TRBJ2-1; D is possibly TRBD2 (6 bases). The CDR3 is made up of 13 amino acids. Germline V gene sequence: CDR1 GTSNPN, CDR2 SVGIG (reference sequence). Trimming pared 1 base from V and 15 bases from J, leaving 19 bases between.

The gene calls are TRBV19 and TRBJ2-7; TRBD1 is a possible D gene (5 bases). V lost 4 bases, J lost 3 bases, and 13 bases lay in between. CDR3 length: 14 amino acids. Germline V gives CDR1 LNHDA, CDR2 SQIVND (reference sequence). CDR3 sequence (DNA): TGTGCCAGTAGTACTCAGGCAGGGCGCTACGAGCAGTACTTC. This translates into CASSTQAGRYEQYF.

The chain joins TRBV2 to TRBJ2-3; TRBD2 aligns across 9 bases. The CDR3 length is 14 residues. J was trimmed by 4 bases and V by 5 bases; bases with no gene match: 4. In germline, CDR1 is SNHLY, CDR2 FYNNEI. DNA of the CDR3: TGTGCCAGCAGTATTAGCGGGAGCCCAGATACGCAGTATTTT. Amino acid sequence: CASSISGSPDTQYF. Full variable domain (rest looked up from reference TRBV2 and TRBJ2-3): EPEVTQTPSHQVTQMGQEVILRCVPISNHLYFYWYRQILGQKVEFLVSFYNNEISEKSEIFDDQFSVERPDGSNFTLKIRSTKLEDSAMYFCASSISGSPDTQYFGPGTRLTVL.

The rearrangement links TRBV27 to TRBJ1-6; D is uncertain. V was cut by 3 bases and J by 7 bases, with 10 bases left in between. CDR3 length equals 14 residues. CDR1 and CDR2 (germline): MNHEY, SMNVEV (reference sequence). The CDR3 loop reads CASSFLGRNSPLHF. Here the CDR3 DNA reads TGTGCCAGCAGTTTCCTCGGCAGGAATTCACCCCTCCACTTT.

The gene calls are TRBV19 and TRBJ1-6; D unresolved. The V and J ends lost 7 bases and 6 bases respectively, with 13 bases between them. The CDR3 runs to 14 residues. The germline CDR1 and CDR2 sequences are LNHDA and SQIVND (reference sequence). CDR3 sequence (DNA): TGTGCCAGTAACTCTTACACTATTAATTCACCCCTCCACTTT. This sequence encodes CASNSYTINSPLHF.